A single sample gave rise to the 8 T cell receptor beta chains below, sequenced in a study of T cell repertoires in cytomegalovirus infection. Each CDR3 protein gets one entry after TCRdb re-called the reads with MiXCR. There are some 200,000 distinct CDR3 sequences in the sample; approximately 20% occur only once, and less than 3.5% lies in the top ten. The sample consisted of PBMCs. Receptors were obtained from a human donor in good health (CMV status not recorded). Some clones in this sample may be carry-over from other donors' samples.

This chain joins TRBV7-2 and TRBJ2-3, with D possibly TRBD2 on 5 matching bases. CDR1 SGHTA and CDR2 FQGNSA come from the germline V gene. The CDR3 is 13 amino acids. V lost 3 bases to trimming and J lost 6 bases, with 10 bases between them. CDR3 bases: TGTGCCAGCAGCTTTCGGAGGAGGGATACGCAGTATTTT. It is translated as CASSFRRRDTQYF.

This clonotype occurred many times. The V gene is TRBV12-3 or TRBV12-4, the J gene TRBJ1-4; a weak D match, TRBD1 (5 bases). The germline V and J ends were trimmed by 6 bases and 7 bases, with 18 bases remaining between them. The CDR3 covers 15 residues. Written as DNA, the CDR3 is TGTGCCAGCAGGACTGGGGCAGGTTTCCTTGAAAAACTGTTTTTT. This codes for CASRTGAGFLEKLFF.

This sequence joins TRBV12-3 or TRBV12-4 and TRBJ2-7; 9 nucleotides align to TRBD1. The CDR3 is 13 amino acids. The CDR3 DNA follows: TGTGCTACAGGGGGCGGCTGGCCCTACGAGCAGTACTTC. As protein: CATGGGWPYEQYF.

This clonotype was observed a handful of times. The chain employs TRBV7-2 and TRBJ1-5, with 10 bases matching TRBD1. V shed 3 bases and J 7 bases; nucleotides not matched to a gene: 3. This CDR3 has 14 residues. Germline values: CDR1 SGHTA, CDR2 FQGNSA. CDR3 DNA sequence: TGTGCCAGCAGCTTCGACAGGGGGCGGCAGCCCCAGCATTTT. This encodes CASSFDRGRQPQHF.

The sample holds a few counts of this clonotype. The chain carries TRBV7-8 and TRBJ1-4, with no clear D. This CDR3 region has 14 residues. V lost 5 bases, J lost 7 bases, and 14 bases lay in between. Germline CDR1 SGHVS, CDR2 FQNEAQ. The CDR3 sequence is CASSPDTRGEKLFF. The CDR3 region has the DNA TGTGCCAGCAGCCCCGACACAAGAGGTGAAAAACTGTTTTTT.

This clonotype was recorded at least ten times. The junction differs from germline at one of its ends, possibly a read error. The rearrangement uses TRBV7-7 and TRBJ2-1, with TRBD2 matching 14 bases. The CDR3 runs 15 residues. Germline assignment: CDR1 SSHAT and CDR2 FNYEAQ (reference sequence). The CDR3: CASSLGLAGGYEQFF. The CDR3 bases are TGTGCTAGCAGCTTAGGACTAGCGGGAGGATATGAGCAGTTCTTC.

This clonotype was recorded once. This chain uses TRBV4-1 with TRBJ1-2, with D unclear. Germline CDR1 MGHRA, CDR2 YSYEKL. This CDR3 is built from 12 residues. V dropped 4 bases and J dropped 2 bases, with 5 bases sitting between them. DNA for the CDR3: TGCGCCAGCAGCCGGGAGAACTATGGCTACACCTTC. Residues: CASSRENYGYTF.

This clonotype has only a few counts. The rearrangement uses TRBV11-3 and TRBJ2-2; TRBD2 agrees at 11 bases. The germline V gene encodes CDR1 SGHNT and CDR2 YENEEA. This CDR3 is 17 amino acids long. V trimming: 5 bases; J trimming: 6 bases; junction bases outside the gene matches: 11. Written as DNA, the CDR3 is TGTGCCAGCAGCCCGAAGACACTAGCGGGAGAAGCCGGGGAGCTGTTTTTT. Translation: CASSPKTLAGEAGELFF.